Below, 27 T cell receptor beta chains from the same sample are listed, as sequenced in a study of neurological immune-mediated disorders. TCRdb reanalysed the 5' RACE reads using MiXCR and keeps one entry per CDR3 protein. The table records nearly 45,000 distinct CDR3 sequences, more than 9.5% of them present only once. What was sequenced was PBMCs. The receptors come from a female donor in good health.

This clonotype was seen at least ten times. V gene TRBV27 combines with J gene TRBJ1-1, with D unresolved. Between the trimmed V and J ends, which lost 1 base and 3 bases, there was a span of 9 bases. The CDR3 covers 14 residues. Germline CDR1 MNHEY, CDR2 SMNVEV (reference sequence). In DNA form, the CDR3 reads TGTGCCAGCAGTTTATTCCGGGGTTACACTGAAGCTTTCTTT. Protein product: CASSLFRGYTEAFF.

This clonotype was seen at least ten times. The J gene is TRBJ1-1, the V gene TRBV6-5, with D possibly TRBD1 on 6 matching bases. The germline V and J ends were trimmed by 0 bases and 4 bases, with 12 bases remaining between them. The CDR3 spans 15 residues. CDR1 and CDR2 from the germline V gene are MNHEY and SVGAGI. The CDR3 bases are TGTGCCAGCAGTTACTCGACAGGTGTAGGCACTGAAGCTTTCTTT. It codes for CASSYSTGVGTEAFF.

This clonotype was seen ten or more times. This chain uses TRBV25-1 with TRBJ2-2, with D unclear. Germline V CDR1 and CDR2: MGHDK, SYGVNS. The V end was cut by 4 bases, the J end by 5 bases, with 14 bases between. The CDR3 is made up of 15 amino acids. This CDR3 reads CASSGSVGLTGELFF. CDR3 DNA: TGTGCCAGCAGTGGCAGCGTAGGGCTAACCGGGGAGCTGTTTTTT.

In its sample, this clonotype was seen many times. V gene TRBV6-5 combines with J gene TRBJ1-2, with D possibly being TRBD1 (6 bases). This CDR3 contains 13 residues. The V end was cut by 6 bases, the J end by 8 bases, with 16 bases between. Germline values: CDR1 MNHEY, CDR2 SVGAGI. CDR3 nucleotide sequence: TGTGCCAGCAGACTTACAGGGTCATGGGGCTACACCTTC. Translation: CASRLTGSWGYTF.

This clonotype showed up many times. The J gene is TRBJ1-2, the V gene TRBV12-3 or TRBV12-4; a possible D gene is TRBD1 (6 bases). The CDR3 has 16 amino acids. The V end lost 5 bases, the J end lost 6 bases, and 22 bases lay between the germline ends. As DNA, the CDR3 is TGTGCCAGCAGTGAGAACAGGGCAGGAGTCGGTCATGGCTACACCTTC. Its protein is CASSENRAGVGHGYTF.

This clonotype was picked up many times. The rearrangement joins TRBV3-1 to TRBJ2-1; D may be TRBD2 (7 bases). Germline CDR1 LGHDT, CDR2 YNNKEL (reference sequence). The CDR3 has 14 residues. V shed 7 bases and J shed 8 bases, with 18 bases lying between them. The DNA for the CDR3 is TGTGCCAGCACCAAAAACGCGGGGGCGGATGAGCAGTTCTTC. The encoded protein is CASTKNAGADEQFF.

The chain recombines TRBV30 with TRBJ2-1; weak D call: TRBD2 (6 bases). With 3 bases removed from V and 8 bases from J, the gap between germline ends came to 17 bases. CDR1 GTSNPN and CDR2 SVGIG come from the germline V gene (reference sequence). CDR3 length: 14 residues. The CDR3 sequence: CAWRGSGGMDEQFF. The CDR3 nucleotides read TGTGCCTGGAGGGGTAGCGGTGGTATGGATGAGCAGTTCTTC.

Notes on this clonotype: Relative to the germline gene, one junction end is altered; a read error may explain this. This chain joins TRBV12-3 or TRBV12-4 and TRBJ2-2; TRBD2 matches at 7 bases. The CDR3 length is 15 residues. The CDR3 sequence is CASSLAVTNTGELFF. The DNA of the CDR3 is TGTGCCAGCAGTCTAGCGGTGACGAACACCGGGGAGCTGTTTTTT.

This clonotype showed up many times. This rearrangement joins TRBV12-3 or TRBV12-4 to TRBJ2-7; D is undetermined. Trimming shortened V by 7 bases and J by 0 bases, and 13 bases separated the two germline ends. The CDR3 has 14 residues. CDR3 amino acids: CASNPDGSSYEQYF. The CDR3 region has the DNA TGTGCCAGCAATCCCGACGGAAGCTCCTACGAGCAGTACTTC.

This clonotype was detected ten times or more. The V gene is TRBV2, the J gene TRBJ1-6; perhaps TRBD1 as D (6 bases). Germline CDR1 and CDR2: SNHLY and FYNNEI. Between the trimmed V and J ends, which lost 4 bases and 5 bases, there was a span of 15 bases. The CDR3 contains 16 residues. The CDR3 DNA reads TGTGCCAGCAGTGTAATGCCAGGGGAGAATAATTCACCCCTCCACTTT. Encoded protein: CASSVMPGENNSPLHF.

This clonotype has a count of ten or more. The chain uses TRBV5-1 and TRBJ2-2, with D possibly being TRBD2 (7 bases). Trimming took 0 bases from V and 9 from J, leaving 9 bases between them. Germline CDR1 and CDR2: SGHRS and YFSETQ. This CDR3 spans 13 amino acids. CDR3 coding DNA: TGCGCCAGCAGCTTGGGCGGGGGCCGGGAGCTGTTTTTT. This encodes CASSLGGGRELFF.

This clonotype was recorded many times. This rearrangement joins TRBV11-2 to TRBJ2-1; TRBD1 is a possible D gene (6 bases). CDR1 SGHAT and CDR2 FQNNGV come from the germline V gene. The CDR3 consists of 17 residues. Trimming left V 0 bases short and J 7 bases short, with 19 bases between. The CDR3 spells CASSLDLTTGRGNEQFF. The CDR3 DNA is TGTGCCAGCAGCTTAGATCTCACAACTGGAAGGGGGAATGAGCAGTTCTTC. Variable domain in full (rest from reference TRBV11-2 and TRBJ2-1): EAGVAQSPRYKIIEKRQSVAFWCNPISGHATLYWYQQILGQGPKLLIQFQNNGVVDDSQLPKDRFSAERLKGVDSTLKIQPAKLEDSAVYLCASSLDLTTGRGNEQFFGPGTRLTVL.

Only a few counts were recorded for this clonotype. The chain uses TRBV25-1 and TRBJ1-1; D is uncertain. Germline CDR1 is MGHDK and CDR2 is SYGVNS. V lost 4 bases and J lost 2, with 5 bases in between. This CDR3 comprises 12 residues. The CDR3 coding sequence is TGTGCCAGCAGTGGATTTAACACTGAAGCTTTCTTT. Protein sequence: CASSGFNTEAFF.

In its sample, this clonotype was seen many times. The CDR3 sequence: CAISLGLAGGSRNNEQFF. CDR3 bases: TGCGCCATCTCCCTAGGGCTAGCGGGAGGAAGTAGAAACAATGAGCAGTTCTTC. The chain couples TRBV10-2 to TRBJ2-1, with 11 bases that match TRBD2. The germline V gene encodes CDR1 WSHSY and CDR2 SAAADI. Trimming took 10 bases from V and 5 from J; bases not matched to a gene: 19. This CDR3 comprises 18 residues.

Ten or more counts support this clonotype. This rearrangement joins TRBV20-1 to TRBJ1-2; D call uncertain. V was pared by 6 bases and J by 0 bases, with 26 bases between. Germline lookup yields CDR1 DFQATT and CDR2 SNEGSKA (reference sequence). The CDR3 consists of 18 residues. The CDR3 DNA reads TGCAGTGCCCGACGCCCGACGACCGGGAGTTATTCTAACTATGGCTACACCTTC. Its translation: CSARRPTTGSYSNYGYTF.

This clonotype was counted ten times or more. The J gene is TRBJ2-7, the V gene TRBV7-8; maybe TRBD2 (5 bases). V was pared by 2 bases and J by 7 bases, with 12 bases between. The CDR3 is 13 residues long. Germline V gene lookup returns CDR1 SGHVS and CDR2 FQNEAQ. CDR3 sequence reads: CASSLMALGEQYF. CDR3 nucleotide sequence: TGTGCCAGCAGCTTAATGGCACTAGGGGAGCAGTACTTC.

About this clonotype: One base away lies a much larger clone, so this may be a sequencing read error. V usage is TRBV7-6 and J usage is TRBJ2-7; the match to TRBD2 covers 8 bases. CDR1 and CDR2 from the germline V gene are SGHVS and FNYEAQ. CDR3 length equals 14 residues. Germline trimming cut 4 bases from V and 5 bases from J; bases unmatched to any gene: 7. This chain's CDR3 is CASSSRGEMDEQYF. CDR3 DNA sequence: TGTGCCAGCAGCTCGCGGGGGGAGATGGACGAGCAGTACTTC.

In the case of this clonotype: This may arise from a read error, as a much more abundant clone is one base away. CDR3 coding DNA: TGTGCCATCAGCCAAGTGCTAGCCAATGAGCAGTTCTTC. Encoded protein: CAISQVLANEQFF. J is TRBJ2-1 and V is TRBV4-2; D might be TRBD2 (5 bases). The germline V gene has CDR1 LGHNA and CDR2 YNFKEQ. The CDR3 loop spans 13 amino acids.

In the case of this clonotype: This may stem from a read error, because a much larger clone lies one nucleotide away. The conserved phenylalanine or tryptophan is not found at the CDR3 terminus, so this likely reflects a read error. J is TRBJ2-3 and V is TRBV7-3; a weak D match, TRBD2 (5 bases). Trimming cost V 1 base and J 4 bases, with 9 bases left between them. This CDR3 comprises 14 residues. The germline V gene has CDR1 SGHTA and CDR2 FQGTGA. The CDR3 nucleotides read TGTGCCAGCAGCTTAATTGGGAGTTCAGATACGCAGTATTTA. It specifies CASSLIGSSDTQYL.

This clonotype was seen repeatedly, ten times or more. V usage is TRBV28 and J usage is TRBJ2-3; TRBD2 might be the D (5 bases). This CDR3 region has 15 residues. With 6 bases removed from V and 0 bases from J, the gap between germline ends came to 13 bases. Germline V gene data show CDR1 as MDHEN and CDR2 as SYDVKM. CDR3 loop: CASRLTPGSTDTQYF. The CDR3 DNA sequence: TGTGCCAGCAGATTGACTCCGGGGAGCACAGATACGCAGTATTTT.

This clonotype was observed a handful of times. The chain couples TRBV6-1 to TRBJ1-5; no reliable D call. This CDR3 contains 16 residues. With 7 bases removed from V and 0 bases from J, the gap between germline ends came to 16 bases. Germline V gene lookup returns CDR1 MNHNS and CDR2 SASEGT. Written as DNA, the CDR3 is TGTGCCAGCACCCCCAGGCGCAACCTTAGCAATCAGCCCCAGCATTTT. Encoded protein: CASTPRRNLSNQPQHF.

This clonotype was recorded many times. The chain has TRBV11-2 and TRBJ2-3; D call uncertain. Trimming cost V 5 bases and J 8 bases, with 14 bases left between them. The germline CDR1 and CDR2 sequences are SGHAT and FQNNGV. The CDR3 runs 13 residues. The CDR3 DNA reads TGTGCCAGCAGCGCCCCGGTGGGTAGTACGCAGTATTTT. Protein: CASSAPVGSTQYF.

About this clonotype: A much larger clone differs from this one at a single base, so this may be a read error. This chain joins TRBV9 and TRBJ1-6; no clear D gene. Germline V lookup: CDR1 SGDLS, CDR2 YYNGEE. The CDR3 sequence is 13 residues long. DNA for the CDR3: TGTGTCAGCAGCGTAGCCGATAATTCACCCCTCCACTTT. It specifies CVSSVADNSPLHF.

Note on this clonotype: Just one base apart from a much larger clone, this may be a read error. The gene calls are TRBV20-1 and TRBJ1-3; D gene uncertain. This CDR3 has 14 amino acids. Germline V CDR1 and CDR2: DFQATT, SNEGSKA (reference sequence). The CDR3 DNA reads TGCAGTGCTAGAGATGTGGGAAATGGAAACGCCATATATTTT. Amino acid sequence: CSARDVGNGNAIYF.

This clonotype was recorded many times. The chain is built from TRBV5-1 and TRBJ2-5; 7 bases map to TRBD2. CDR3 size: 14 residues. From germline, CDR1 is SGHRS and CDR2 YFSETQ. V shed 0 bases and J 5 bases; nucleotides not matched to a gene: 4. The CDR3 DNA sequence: TGCGCCAGCAGCTTGGGCAGCGGGGTGGAGACCCAGTACTTC. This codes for CASSLGSGVETQYF.

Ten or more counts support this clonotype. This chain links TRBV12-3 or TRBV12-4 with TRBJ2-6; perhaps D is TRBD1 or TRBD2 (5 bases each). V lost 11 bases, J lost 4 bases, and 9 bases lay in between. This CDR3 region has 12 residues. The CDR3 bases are TGTGCCGGGGGATCCGGGGCCAACGTCCTGACTTTC. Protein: CAGGSGANVLTF.

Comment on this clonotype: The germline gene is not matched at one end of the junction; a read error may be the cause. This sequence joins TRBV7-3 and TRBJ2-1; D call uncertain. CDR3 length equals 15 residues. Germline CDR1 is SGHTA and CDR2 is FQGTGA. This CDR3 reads CASSPEVGSYNEQIF. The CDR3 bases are TGTGCCAGCAGCCCAGAGGTGGGCTCCTATAATGAGCAGATCTTC.